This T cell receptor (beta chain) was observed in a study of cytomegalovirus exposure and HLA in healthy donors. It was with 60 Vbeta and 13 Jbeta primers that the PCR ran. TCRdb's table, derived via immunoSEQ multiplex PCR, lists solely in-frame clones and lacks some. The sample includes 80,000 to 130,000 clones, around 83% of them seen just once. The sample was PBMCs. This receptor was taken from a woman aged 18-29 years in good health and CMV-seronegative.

The CDR3 nucleotides read TGTGCCATCAGTGAGGGGGGACAGGGCGGAGAGACCCAGTACTTC. It specifies CAISEGGQGGETQYF. The genes are TRBV10-3 and TRBJ2-5, with 9 bases matching TRBD1. CDR3 size: 15 residues. With 2 bases clipped from V and 4 bases from J, the junction kept 5 bases outside the gene matches. In germline, CDR1 is ENHRY, CDR2 SYGVKD.